What follows describes a single T cell receptor (beta chain). The antigen is not known. The data stem from a study of neoadjuvant anti-PD-1 for oral cavity cancer. The CDR3 runs 15 residues. Germline loops: CDR1 WNHNN, CDR2 SYGVQD (reference sequence). V lost 2 bases to trimming and J lost 6 bases; unmatched junction nucleotides: 5. No culture or expansion preceded analysis of these blood cells. Whole-study results and caveats: With a few patients per group, TCR findings need larger cohorts.

Assay: immunoSEQ multiplex PCR; the TCRdb copy retains only in-frame clones and omits some. The sample yields under 20,000 clones, approximately 72% seen once. Material: PBMCs, obtained before nivolumab (anti-PD-1) treatment. The sequence derives from a person between 40 and 85 years old with oral cavity squamous cell carcinoma. The V and J genes are TRBV10-1 and TRBJ2-3; 10 bases are a match to TRBD1. CDR3 region: CASSEPGQGIDTQYF. The CDR3 coding sequence is TGCGCCAGCAGTGAGCCGGGACAGGGGATTGATACGCAGTATTTT.